This T cell receptor beta chain is from a study of early T cells in non-severe SARS-CoV-2 infection. Trimming left V 0 bases short and J 2 bases short, with 25 bases between. CDR1 and CDR2 from the germline V gene are SGHNT and YYREEE (reference sequence). The CDR3 loop spans 20 amino acids. In TCRdb, the 5' RACE reads were re-called with MiXCR into one record per CDR3 protein. This table holds around 99,000 distinct CDR3 sequences, roughly 17% found once. V is TRBV5-4 and J is TRBJ2-3; D perhaps matches TRBD2 (5 bases). This TCR derives from an adult who was a healthcare worker with PCR-confirmed SARS-CoV-2 infection or an uninfected control (not recorded which). The source was whole blood, collected at baseline. The CDR3 is CASSLVPGMSHLRSTDTQYF. CDR3 sequence (DNA): TGTGCCAGCAGCTTGGTACCGGGAATGAGCCACCTCCGGTCCACAGATACGCAGTATTTT.